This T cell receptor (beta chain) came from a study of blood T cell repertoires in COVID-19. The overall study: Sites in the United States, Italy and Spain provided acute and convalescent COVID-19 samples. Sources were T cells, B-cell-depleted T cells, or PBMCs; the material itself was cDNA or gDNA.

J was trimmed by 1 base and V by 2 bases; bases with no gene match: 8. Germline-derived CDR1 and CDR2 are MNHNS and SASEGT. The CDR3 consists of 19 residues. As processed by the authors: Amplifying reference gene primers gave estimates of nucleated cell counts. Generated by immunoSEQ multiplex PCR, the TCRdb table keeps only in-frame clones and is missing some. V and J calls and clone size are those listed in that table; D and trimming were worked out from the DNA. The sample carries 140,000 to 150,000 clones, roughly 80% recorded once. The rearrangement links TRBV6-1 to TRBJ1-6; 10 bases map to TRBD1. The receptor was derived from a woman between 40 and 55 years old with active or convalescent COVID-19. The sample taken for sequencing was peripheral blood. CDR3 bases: TGTGCCAGCAGTGAAACGCTAAGGACAGGGGGATCCTATAATTCACCCCTCCACTTT. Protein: CASSETLRTGGSYNSPLHF.